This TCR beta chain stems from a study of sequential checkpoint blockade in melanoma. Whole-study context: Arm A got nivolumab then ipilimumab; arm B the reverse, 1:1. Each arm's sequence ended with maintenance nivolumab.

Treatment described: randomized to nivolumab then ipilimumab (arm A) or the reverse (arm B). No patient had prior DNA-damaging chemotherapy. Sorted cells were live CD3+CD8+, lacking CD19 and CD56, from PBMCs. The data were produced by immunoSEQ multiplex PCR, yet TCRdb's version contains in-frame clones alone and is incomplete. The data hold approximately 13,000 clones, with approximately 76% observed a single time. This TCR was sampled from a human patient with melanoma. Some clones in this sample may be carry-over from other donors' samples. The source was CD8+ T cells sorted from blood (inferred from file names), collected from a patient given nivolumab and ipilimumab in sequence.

CDR3 sequence (DNA): TGTGCCAGCAGTCTCAGACCTAGGCCTGAGGCGCAGTATTTT. Residues: CASSLRPRPEAQYF. The chain joins TRBV27 to TRBJ2-3; D is undetermined. V was pared by 5 bases and J by 10 bases, with 19 bases between. Germline-derived CDR1 and CDR2 are MNHEY and SMNVEV (reference sequence). The CDR3 has 14 amino acids.